This T cell receptor (beta chain) was sequenced during a study of blood T cell repertoires in COVID-19. Study details: Acute and convalescent COVID-19 specimens originated in the United States, Italy and Spain. Nucleic acid was either cDNA or gDNA, and it came from T cells, B-cell-depleted T cells, or PBMCs.

The germline CDR1 and CDR2 sequences are SQVTM and ANQGSEA. The length of the CDR3 is 11 residues. The V gene lost 7 bases and the J gene lost 3 bases, with 9 bases spanning the gap. Per the study methods: By means of reference gene primer amplification, nucleated cell counts were estimated. Assay: immunoSEQ multiplex PCR; the TCRdb copy retains only in-frame clones and omits some. V and J calls plus clone size are reproduced from that table; the DNA served to infer D and trimming. The sample has 200,000 to 300,000 clones, around four fifths seen once. The TCR originated in a woman between 70 and 85 years old with acute or convalescent COVID-19. The specimen sequenced was peripheral blood. This chain links TRBV29-1 with TRBJ1-2, with D hard to call. The CDR3 nucleotides read TGCAGCGCCCTTTCCGACTATGGCTACACCTTC. Its protein is CSALSDYGYTF.